This TCR beta chain was retrieved from a study of shared clonotypes between healthy human individuals. General study results and limits: Rarefaction revealed incomplete sorted-subset sequencing despite large depth.

The CDR3 length is 16 residues. In the case of this clone: The antigen remains unidentified.

Some clones are missing from TCRdb's copy, which holds only in-frame ones; the method was immunoSEQ multiplex PCR. The sample consists of 2 million to 2.5 million clones, 93% of them appearing once. The naive CD8 fraction comprised CD45RO-negative cells positively selected for CCR7 and excluded terminally differentiated effector memory CD45RA+ cells. This receptor was identified in a man aged 18 to 35 in good health. Some clones in this sample may be carry-over from other donors' samples. The material sequenced was naive CD8+ T cells from PBMCs. This chain links TRBV21-1 with TRBJ2-6; the table's D call TRBD1 went unverified against the DNA. TRBV21-1 is described as a pseudogene. The CDR3 nucleotides are TGTGCCAGCCAACCGGGACATCAGTCTGGGGCCAACGTCCTGACTTTC. Its protein is CASQPGHQSGANVLTF.